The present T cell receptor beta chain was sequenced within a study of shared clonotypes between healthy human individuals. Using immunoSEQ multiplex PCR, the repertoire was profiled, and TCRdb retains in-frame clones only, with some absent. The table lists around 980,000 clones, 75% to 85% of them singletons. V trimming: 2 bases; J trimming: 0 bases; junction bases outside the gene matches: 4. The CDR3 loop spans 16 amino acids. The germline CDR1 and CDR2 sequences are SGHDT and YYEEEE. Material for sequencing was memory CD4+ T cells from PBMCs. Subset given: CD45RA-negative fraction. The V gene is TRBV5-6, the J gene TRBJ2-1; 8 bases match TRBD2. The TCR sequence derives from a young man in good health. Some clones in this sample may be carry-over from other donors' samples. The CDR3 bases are TGTGCCAGCAGCTTTAAGCGGGGGAGCTCCTACAATGAGCAGTTCTTC. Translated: CASSFKRGSSYNEQFF.